This T cell receptor beta chain is drawn from a study of blood T cell repertoires in COVID-19. As for the study in general: COVID-19 samples from acute and convalescent phases originated in the United States, Italy and Spain. T cells, B-cell-depleted T cells, or PBMCs provided the cDNA or gDNA that served as material.

The ends were cut back, 1 base at V and 8 bases at J, with 16 bases in the middle. Germline V CDR1 and CDR2: MNHNS, SASEGT. The CDR3 is made up of 15 amino acids. As processed by the authors: Estimation of nucleated cell counts relied on the amplification of reference gene primers. Assay used: immunoSEQ multiplex PCR; TCRdb lists only in-frame clones, some missing. V, J and clone size reflect that table, while D and trimming were determined from the DNA. The repertoire holds over 15,000 clones, with over 75% as singletons. The TCR sequence derives from a man between 65 and 85 years old in a cohort sampled during active COVID-19. The material sequenced was peripheral blood. The chain uses TRBV6-1 and TRBJ2-3; D is uncertain. CDR3 loop: CASSEVVRYSGTQYF. CDR3 DNA sequence: TGTGCCAGCAGTGAAGTGGTCAGGTACTCAGGTACGCAGTATTTT.